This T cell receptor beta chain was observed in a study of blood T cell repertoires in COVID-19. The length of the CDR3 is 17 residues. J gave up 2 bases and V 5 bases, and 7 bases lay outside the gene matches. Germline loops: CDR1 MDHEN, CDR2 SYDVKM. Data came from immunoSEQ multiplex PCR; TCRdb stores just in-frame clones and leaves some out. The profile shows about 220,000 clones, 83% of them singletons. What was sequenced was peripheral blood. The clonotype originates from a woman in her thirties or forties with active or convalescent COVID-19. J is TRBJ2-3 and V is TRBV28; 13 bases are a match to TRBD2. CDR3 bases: TGTGCCAGCAGTCCCGGACTAGCGGGGGTGTACACAGATACGCAGTATTTT. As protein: CASSPGLAGVYTDTQYF.